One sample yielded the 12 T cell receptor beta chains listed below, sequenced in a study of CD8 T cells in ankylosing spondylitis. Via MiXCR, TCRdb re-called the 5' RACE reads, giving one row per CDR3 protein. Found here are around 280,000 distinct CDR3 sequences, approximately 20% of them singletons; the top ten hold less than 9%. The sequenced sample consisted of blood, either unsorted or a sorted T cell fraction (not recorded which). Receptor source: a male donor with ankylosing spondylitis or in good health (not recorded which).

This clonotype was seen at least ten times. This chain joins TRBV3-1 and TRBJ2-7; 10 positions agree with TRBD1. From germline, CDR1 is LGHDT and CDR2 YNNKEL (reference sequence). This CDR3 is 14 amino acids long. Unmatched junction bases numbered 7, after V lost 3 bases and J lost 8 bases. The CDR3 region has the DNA TGTGCCAGCAGCCATTCGGGACAGGGGTTCCAGCAGTACGTC. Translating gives CASSHSGQGFQQYV.

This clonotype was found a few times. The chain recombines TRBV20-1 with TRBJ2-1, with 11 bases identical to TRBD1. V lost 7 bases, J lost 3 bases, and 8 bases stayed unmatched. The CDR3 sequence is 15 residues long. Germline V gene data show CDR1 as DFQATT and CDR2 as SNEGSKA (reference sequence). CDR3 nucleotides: TGCAGTGTCGGGACAGGGGGTCCTAACTACAATGAGCAGTTCTTC. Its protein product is CSVGTGGPNYNEQFF.

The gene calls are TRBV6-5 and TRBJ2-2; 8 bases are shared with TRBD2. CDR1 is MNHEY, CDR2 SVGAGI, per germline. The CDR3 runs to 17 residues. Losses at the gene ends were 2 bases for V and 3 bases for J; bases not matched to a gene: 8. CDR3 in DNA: TGTGCCAGCAGTTACCTCGGGGGGGCCCTTTACACCGGGGAGCTGTTTTTT. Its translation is CASSYLGGALYTGELFF.

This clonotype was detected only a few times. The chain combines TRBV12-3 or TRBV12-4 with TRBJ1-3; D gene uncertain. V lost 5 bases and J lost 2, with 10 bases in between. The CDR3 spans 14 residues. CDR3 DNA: TGTGCCAGCAGTCCGGAAATCCCTGGAAACACCATATATTTT. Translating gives CASSPEIPGNTIYF.

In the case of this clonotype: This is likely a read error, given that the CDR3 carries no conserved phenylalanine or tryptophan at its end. The CDR3 DNA reads as TGTGCCATCAGCGGGACCACCGGTAACACTGAAGCTTTCCTT. It is translated as CAISGTTGNTEAFL. V usage is TRBV10-3 and J usage is TRBJ1-1; possibly TRBD1 for D (5 bases). Germline V gives CDR1 ENHRY, CDR2 SYGVKD. This CDR3 region has 14 residues. Trimming took off 6 bases at V and 2 bases at J, with 13 bases between the two ends.

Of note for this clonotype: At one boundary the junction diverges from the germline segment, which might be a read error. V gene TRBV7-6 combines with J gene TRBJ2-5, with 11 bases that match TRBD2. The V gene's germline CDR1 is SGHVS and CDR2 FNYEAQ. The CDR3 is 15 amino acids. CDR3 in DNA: TGTACCAGCAGCTCCCAGACTAGCGGGGTCGAGACCCAGTACTTC. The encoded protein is CTSSSQTSGVETQYF.

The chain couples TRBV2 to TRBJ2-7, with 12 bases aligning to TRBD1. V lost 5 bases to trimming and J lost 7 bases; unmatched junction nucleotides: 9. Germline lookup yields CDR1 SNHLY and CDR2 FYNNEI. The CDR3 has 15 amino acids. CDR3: CASSQPGQGAWEQYV. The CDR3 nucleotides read TGTGCCAGCAGTCAACCGGGACAGGGGGCCTGGGAGCAGTACGTC.

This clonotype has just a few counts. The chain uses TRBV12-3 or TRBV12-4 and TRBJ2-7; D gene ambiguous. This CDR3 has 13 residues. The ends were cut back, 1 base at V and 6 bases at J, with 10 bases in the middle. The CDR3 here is CASSLGYMGEQYV. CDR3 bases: TGTGCCAGCAGTTTAGGGTATATGGGCGAGCAGTACGTC.

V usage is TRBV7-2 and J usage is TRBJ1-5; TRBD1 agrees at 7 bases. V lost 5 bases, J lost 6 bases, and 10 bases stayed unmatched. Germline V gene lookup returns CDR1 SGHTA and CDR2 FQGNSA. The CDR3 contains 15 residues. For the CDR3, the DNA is TGTGCCAGCAGCCCAGCCTTAGGGGGCGGTCAGCCCCAGCATTTT. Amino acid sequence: CASSPALGGGQPQHF.

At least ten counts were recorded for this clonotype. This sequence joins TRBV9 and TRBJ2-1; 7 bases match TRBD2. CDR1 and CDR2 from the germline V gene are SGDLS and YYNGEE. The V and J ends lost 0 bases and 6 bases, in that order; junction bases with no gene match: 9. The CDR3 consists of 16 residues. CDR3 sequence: CASSVGGGSTGNEQFF. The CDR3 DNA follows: TGTGCCAGCAGCGTAGGTGGCGGGAGTACTGGCAATGAGCAGTTCTTC.

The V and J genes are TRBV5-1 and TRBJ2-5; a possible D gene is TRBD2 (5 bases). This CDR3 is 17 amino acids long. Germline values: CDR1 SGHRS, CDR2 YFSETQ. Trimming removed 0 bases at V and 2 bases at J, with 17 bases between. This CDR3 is CASSLGGLVGGQETQYF. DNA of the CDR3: TGCGCCAGCAGCTTGGGCGGTCTAGTCGGCGGGCAAGAGACCCAGTACTTC. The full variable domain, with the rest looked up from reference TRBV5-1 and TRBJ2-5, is KAGVTQTPRYLIKTRGQQVTLSCSPISGHRSVSWYQQTPGQGLQFLFEYFSETQRNKGNFPGRFSGRQFSNSRSEMNVSTLELGDSALYLCASSLGGLVGGQETQYFGPGTRLLVL.

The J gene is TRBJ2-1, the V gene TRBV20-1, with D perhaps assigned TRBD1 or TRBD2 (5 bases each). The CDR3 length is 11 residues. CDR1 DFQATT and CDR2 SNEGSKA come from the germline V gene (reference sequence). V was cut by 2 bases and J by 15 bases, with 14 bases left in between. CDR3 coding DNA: TGCAGTGCTAGACCTCTAGGGGAGACGTTCTTC. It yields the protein CSARPLGETFF.